Detailed here is one T cell receptor beta chain. In its sample, this clonotype was seen many times. What this receptor recognizes is not known. No base-level quality is on record; no much larger clone is a single base apart. TCRdb lists the instrument as Illumina HiSeq 2500. Quantitative 5'-RACE with molecular barcodes was the method used to prepare the TCR beta libraries. As for the authors' bioinformatics: A new computational method based on a probabilistic model of VDJ rearrangement was used to identify disease-linked TCR variants. TCRdb reanalyzed the raw reads on its own, using fastp at Q25 for trimming and MiXCR for clone calling, and kept in-frame beta chains. Each CDR3 protein gets just one entry, which takes the most common genes and DNA from the rows behind it. TCRdb's processing, not the authors', yielded these V and J calls. For this sample there are 45,000 to 60,000 distinct CDR3 sequences; about 7.8% appear just once. The top ten constitute around 7.8% of the sample.

This sample is part of a study of CD8 T cells in ankylosing spondylitis listed by TCRdb under 2017. Regarding the complete study: T cell receptor beta repertoires were profiled in healthy donors and ankylosing spondylitis patients so that disease-linked TCR variants could be found. Peripheral blood was sampled, and synovial fluid was also collected from ankylosing spondylitis patients. The whole study cohort included 108 healthy donors and 25 ankylosing spondylitis patients. The paper's findings and limits, for the study overall: Blood from ankylosing spondylitis patients appeared to be characterized by a TCR beta motif made up of under ten highly homologous amino acid variants. The disease-linked clones had a CD8+ phenotype and were found at relatively low frequencies in peripheral blood. Significant enrichment of the disease-linked clones was reported in matched synovial fluid samples from ankylosing spondylitis patients. Some motif variants were previously reported in synovial fluid and blood of reactive arthritis patients, suggesting common disease-initiation mechanisms.

Cut back by 5 bases and 3 bases, the V and J ends lie 10 bases apart. The CDR3 runs 13 residues from the cysteine to the phenylalanine. Only the CDR3 portion is preserved as DNA: 39 bases, with reading frame beginning at the first base. Sequences SGHVS (CDR1) and FNYEAQ (CDR2) are obtained from the germline V gene. This chain is built from TRBV7-6 and TRBJ1-1; no D segment can be confidently identified. Material for sequencing was blood, either unsorted or a sorted T cell fraction (not recorded which). The TCR was taken from a female donor with ankylosing spondylitis or in good health (not recorded which). In nucleotides, the sequence is TGTGCCAGCAGCCCCGACACTTACACTGAAGCTTTCTTT. It codes for CASSPDTYTEAFF. With the portions outside the CDR3 filled from the reference TRBV7-6 and TRBJ1-1 genes, the complete variable region becomes GAGVSQSPRYKVTKRGQDVALRCDPISGHVSLYWYRQALGQGPEFLTYFNYEAQQDKSGLPNDRFSAERPEGSISTLTIQRTEQRDSAMYRCASSPDTYTEAFFGQGTRLTVV.